The 22 T cell receptor beta chains in this list originate from one sample, sequenced in a study of blood T cell repertoires in COVID-19. The repertoire was sequenced with immunoSEQ multiplex PCR; TCRdb's copy has only in-frame clones and lacks some. In the table there are tens of thousands of clones, 83% of which are singletons. The sequenced sample consisted of peripheral blood. The receptors stem from a woman of 80 years or more with acute or convalescent COVID-19.

In its sample, this clone was seen once. The rearrangement links TRBV27 to TRBJ1-2; unclear D gene. Between the trimmed V and J ends, which lost 4 bases and 3 bases, there was a span of 6 bases. CDR1 and CDR2 from the germline V gene are MNHEY and SMNVEV (reference sequence). CDR3 length equals 12 residues. This chain's CDR3 is CASSSRYYGYTF. The CDR3 coding sequence is TGTGCCAGCAGTTCCCGGTACTATGGCTACACCTTC.

The rearrangement joins TRBV6-6 to TRBJ2-1; D is perhaps TRBD2 (5 bases). Germline values: CDR1 MNHNY, CDR2 SVGAGI (reference sequence). CDR3 length: 11 amino acids. V was trimmed by 6 bases and J by 9 bases, leaving 9 bases between them. The CDR3 loop is CASSSAGEQFF. The DNA for the CDR3 is TGTGCCAGCAGCTCCGCGGGTGAGCAGTTCTTC.

This clone came up a few times. The gene calls are TRBV11-2 and TRBJ2-2, with TRBD2 matching 8 bases. The junction had 4 bases not matched to a gene; V was cut back by 3 bases and J by 7 bases. The CDR3 has 14 amino acids. Germline V gene sequence: CDR1 SGHAT, CDR2 FQNNGV. The chain's CDR3 is CASSFRREGGELFF. As DNA, the CDR3 is TGTGCCAGCAGCTTTCGTCGGGAGGGCGGGGAGCTGTTTTTT.

This clone has just a few counts. J is TRBJ2-1 and V is TRBV5-4; D is unclear. The CDR3 extends over 14 amino acids. CDR1 SGHNT and CDR2 YYREEE come from the germline V gene (reference sequence). The ends were cut back, 0 bases at V and 4 bases at J, with 8 bases in the middle. This chain's CDR3 is CASSLGDAYNEQFF. In DNA, the CDR3 is TGTGCCAGCAGCTTGGGAGATGCTTACAATGAGCAGTTCTTC.

The chain couples TRBV19 to TRBJ1-1; D gene ambiguous. V shed 1 base and J shed 4 bases, with 7 bases lying between them. This CDR3 contains 13 residues. Germline-derived CDR1 and CDR2 are LNHDA and SQIVND (reference sequence). The CDR3, as DNA: TGTGCCAGTAGTATAGGAGGAGGCACTGAAGCTTTCTTT. It is translated as CASSIGGGTEAFF.

The chain uses TRBV7-3 and TRBJ2-1; D may be TRBD2 (5 bases). CDR1 is SGHTA, CDR2 FQGTGA, per germline. CDR3 length equals 15 residues. V was cut by 5 bases and J by 0 bases, with 11 bases left in between. CDR3 in amino acids: CASSRAASSYNEQFF. In DNA, the CDR3 is TGTGCCAGCAGCCGAGCGGCCAGCTCCTACAATGAGCAGTTCTTC.

The chain employs TRBV28 and TRBJ2-2; D is perhaps TRBD2 (6 bases). The CDR3 contains 12 residues. Germline lookup yields CDR1 MDHEN and CDR2 SYDVKM. V dropped 3 bases and J dropped 13 bases, with 12 bases sitting between them. The CDR3 protein is CASSLGRRGLFF. CDR3 sequence (DNA): TGTGCCAGCAGTTTGGGTCGGAGGGGGCTGTTTTTT.

This clone was seen more than once but under ten times. V gene TRBV9 combines with J gene TRBJ2-6, with D tentatively TRBD1 (6 bases). V was shortened by 4 bases and J by 2 bases, with 13 bases between the two germline ends. This CDR3 spans 16 amino acids. CDR1 and CDR2 (germline): SGDLS, YYNGEE. CDR3: CASSSEQGAGANVLTF. The CDR3, as DNA: TGTGCCAGCAGCTCTGAACAGGGAGCTGGGGCCAACGTCCTGACTTTC. Full variable domain (rest looked up from reference TRBV9 and TRBJ2-6): DSGVTQTPKHLITATGQRVTLRCSPRSGDLSVYWYQQSLDQGLQFLIQYYNGEERAKGNILERFSAQQFPDLHSELNLSSLELGDSALYFCASSSEQGAGANVLTFGAGSRLTVL.

The gene calls are TRBV7-8 and TRBJ2-1; TRBD1 might be the D (6 bases). V was shortened by 6 bases and J by 7 bases, with 19 bases between the two germline ends. The CDR3 extends over 15 amino acids. The V gene's germline CDR1 is SGHVS and CDR2 FQNEAQ. CDR3 nucleotides: TGTGCCAGCAGTCCCTTCGTGGGGGCATGGAATGAGCAGTTCTTC. It specifies CASSPFVGAWNEQFF.

This clone was observed once. V usage is TRBV3-1 (or the pseudogene TRBV3-2) and J usage is TRBJ2-7; 7 positions match TRBD1. The CDR3 covers 18 residues. Germline-derived CDR1 and CDR2 are LGHDT and YNNKEL (reference sequence). Germline trimming cut 1 base from V and 4 bases from J; bases unmatched to any gene: 16. The CDR3 protein is CASSQGQYRGIAGYEQYF. In DNA, the CDR3 is TGTGCCAGCAGCCAAGGACAATACAGGGGAATAGCCGGGTACGAGCAGTACTTC.

This clone was seen at least ten times. The rearrangement joins TRBV7-2 to TRBJ2-7; 12 nucleotides align to TRBD2. CDR1 and CDR2 (germline): SGHTA, FQGNSA. V was clipped by 5 bases and J by 7 bases; unmatched bases: 6. The CDR3 has 14 amino acids. CDR3 in amino acids: CASSVTSGSKEQYF. The CDR3 DNA sequence: TGTGCCAGCAGCGTGACTAGCGGGAGCAAAGAGCAGTACTTC.

V usage is TRBV24-1 and J usage is TRBJ2-7; D is ambiguous. The CDR3 has 15 amino acids. V was pared by 4 bases and J by 2 bases, with 14 bases between. Germline CDR1 and CDR2: KGHDR and SFDVKD. For the CDR3, the DNA is TGTGCCACCAGTGACCCAGGTGGGTCTACCTACGAGCAGTACTTC. Translating gives CATSDPGGSTYEQYF.

The chain couples TRBV21-1 to TRBJ2-7; the table's D call, TRBD2, has no DNA check behind it. TRBV21-1 is noted as a pseudogene. This CDR3 has 13 amino acids. For the CDR3, the DNA is TGTGCCAGCAGTAAGCGGGAGTCCTACGAGCAGTACTTC. It yields the protein CASSKRESYEQYF.

This chain connects TRBV10-2 to TRBJ2-1, with a weak D call TRBD1 (6 bases). There are 16 residues in the CDR3. Germline CDR1 WSHSY, CDR2 SAAADI. Trimming stripped 5 bases from V and 7 bases from J, with 21 bases between. The CDR3 nucleotides are TGCGCCAGCAGTACAAGTGGACAGTTTCAGGGGAATGAGCAGTTCTTC. Protein sequence: CASSTSGQFQGNEQFF.

The rearrangement links TRBV5-3 to TRBJ2-7; no firm D call. Being an ORF, TRBV5-3 has a function that is uncertain. This CDR3 has 14 amino acids. Trimming cost V 1 base and J 1 base, with 9 bases left between them. CDR3 DNA: TGTGCCAGAAGCTTGCTTGCACAGTCCTACGAGCAGTACTTC. Translation: CARSLLAQSYEQYF.

This chain connects TRBV2 to TRBJ2-5; D gene unclear. This CDR3 contains 11 residues. Trimming shortened V by 3 bases and J by 5 bases, and 4 bases separated the two germline ends. The germline V gene encodes CDR1 SNHLY and CDR2 FYNNEI. This chain's CDR3 is CASSEEETQYF. The DNA of the CDR3 is TGTGCCAGCAGTGAGGAGGAGACCCAGTACTTC.

The chain employs TRBV5-6 and TRBJ2-7; no clear D gene. CDR1 is SGHDT, CDR2 YYEEEE, per germline. The CDR3 is 14 amino acids. Trimming removed 2 bases from V and 6 bases from J, with 15 bases in between. In nucleotides, the CDR3 is TGTGCCAGCAGCTTCATAGTAGGCGGCGGCGAGCAGTACTTC. This encodes CASSFIVGGGEQYF.

The CDR3 nucleotides read TGTGCCAGTAAGGCGGGACAGGGAATCAACGAGCAGTACTTC. The encoded protein is CASKAGQGINEQYF. The chain has TRBV19 and TRBJ2-7, with TRBD1 identical over 9 bases. With V trimmed by 7 bases and J by 5 bases, 9 bases remained unmatched. Germline CDR1 reads LNHDA; CDR2 reads SQIVND (reference sequence). The CDR3 has 14 amino acids.

The chain has TRBV9 and TRBJ2-7; D gene unclear. The ends were cut back, 0 bases at V and 5 bases at J, with 9 bases in the middle. The CDR3 has 13 residues. In germline, CDR1 is SGDLS, CDR2 YYNGEE. CDR3 nucleotides: TGTGCCAGCAGCGTAGCTGCCAGTGACGAGCAGTACTTC. Translating it yields CASSVAASDEQYF.

V is TRBV4-1 and J is TRBJ1-2, with 12 bases lining up with TRBD1. Losses at the gene ends were 7 bases for V and 2 bases for J; bases not matched to a gene: 8. Germline CDR1 is MGHRA and CDR2 is YSYEKL. This CDR3 has 16 residues. In DNA, the CDR3 is TGCGCCAGCAAGGTGGGACAGGGGGCGTCAAACTATGGCTACACCTTC. Its protein product is CASKVGQGASNYGYTF.

This chain uses TRBV30 with TRBJ2-7; D not certain. The V end was cut by 0 bases, the J end by 0 bases, with 6 bases between. This CDR3 region has 13 residues. CDR1 and CDR2 (germline): GTSNPN, SVGIG (reference sequence). The CDR3 sequence is CAWSVRSSYEQYF. CDR3 DNA sequence: TGTGCCTGGAGTGTGCGTTCCTCCTACGAGCAGTACTTC.

This chain connects TRBV6-5 to TRBJ1-1; D may be TRBD1 (6 bases). The CDR3 is 15 residues long. Germline assignment: CDR1 MNHEY and CDR2 SVGAGI. Between the trimmed V and J ends, which lost 3 bases and 1 base, there was a span of 12 bases. The CDR3 nucleotides read TGTGCCAGCAGTTATTCCCGGACAGAGAACACTGAAGCTTTCTTT. Translated: CASSYSRTENTEAFF.